This T cell receptor beta chain was sequenced in a study of blood T cell repertoires in COVID-19 (dated by TCRdb to about 2020). Regarding the research as a whole: Samples covering the acute and convalescent phases of COVID-19 were provided by collaborators in the United States, Italy and Spain. Samples came from the ongoing ImmuneRACE study (first 160 participants) plus 1,254 subjects from 6 global collaborators. The dataset comprised deeply sampled blood TCRbeta repertoires from subjects exposed to, actively infected with, or recovered from COVID-19. A de-identified subject ID, COVID-19 status, age in years and sex were almost always included in the sample metadata. A freely available public database, intended as a resource for researchers studying the immune response to SARS-CoV-2, is where the repertoires were released. The material from the prospective study consisted of cDNA or gDNA derived from T cells, B-cell-depleted T cells, or PBMCs. Where HLA class I and class II types were available, the types were taken from metadata supplied by the sample provider, not from assay-based typing. Study-wide findings and limitations: How much clinical and demographic metadata was included differed by source and by participant, and the metadata was provided uncurated.

TCRbeta CDR3 regions were amplified from genomic DNA using the immunoSEQ Assay, a bias-controlled multiplex PCR. Under the source paper's analysis protocol: Nucleated cell counts per sample were estimated from amplification of reference gene primers within the assay. To quantify the absolute abundance of each unique TCRbeta CDR3 rearrangement, sequence reads were collapsed and filtered. For each sample, productive Simpson clonality was calculated by taking the square root of Simpson's diversity index across productive rearrangements. TCRdb's version of the immuneACCESS table is confined to in-frame rearrangements and falls short of the full clone set. An unresolved V gene accounts for under half of the shortfall where checked; the remainder is of unknown origin. V, J and clone size derive from that table, while D and trimming were established from the DNA sequence. A total of about 94,000 clones appear in this sample, 65% to 85% of them only once. Jointly, the top ten make up roughly 6.3% of the sample.

About this clone: Its antigen target is currently unknown. The record has no base qualities; no much larger clone is one base away.

Each collaborating institution followed its own protocols to collect whole blood in K2EDTA tubes. For TCRbeta analysis, collaborators shipped samples as frozen whole blood, isolated PBMCs, or DNA extracted from either of those sample types. Source material: peripheral blood. The receptor was isolated from a man aged 55 to 70 with acute or convalescent COVID-19.

The CDR3 in this case is CASSLSNTGELFF. The nucleotides read TGTGCCAGCAGCCTCTCGAACACCGGGGAGCTGTTTTTT. The chain links TRBV27 with TRBJ2-2; the D gene lacks a confident call. Deletion took 6 bases off V and 0 bases off J, with a span of 5 bases between the germline ends. From the cysteine up to the phenylalanine, the CDR3 has a length of 13 residues. The entry retains the CDR3 DNA only, 39 bases that are in frame from base 1. The germline V gene (reference sequence) sets CDR1 to MNHEY and CDR2 to SMNVEV.